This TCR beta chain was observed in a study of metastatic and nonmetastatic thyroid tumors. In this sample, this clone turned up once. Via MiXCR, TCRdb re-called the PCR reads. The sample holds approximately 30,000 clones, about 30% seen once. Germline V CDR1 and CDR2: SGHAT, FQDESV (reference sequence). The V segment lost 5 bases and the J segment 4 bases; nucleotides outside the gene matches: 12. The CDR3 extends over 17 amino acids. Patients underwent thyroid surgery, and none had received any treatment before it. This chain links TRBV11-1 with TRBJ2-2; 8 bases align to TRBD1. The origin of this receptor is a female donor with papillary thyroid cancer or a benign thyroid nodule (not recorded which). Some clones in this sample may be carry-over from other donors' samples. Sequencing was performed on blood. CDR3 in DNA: TGTGCCAGCAGCAGCCCCAGGGGGCGCAGGTTCACCGGGGAGCTGTTTTTT. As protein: CASSSPRGRRFTGELFF.